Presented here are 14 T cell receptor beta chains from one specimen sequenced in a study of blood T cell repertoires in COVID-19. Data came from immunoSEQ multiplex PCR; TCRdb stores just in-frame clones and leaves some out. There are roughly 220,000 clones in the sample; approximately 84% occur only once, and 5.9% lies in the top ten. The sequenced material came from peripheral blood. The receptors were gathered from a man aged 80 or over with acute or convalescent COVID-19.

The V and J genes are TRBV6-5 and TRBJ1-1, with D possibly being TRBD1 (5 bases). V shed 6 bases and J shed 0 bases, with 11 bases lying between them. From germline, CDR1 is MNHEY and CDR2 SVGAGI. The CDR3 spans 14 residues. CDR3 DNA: TGTGCCAGCAGAGGGGTGGGTTTGAACACTGAAGCTTTCTTT. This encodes CASRGVGLNTEAFF.

CDR3 region: CASSPDRTGYGYTF. For the CDR3, the DNA is TGTGCCAGCAGCCCCGACAGGACGGGCTATGGCTACACCTTC. This chain joins TRBV3-1 (or the pseudogene TRBV3-2) and TRBJ1-2; D might be TRBD1 (6 bases). Deletions cut 4 bases from V and 4 bases from J, with 13 bases between. The CDR3 runs to 14 residues. The germline CDR1 and CDR2 sequences are LGHDT and YNNKEL (reference sequence).

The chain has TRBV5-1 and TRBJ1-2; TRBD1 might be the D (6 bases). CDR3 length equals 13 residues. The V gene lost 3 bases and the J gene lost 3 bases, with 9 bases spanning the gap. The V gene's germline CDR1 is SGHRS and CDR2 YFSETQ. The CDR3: CASSSDSYYGYTF. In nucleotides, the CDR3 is TGCGCCAGCAGCTCGGACAGCTACTATGGCTACACCTTC.

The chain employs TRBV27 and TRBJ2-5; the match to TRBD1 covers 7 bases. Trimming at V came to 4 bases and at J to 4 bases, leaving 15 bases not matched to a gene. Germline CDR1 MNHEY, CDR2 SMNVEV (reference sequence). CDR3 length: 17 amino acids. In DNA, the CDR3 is TGTGCCAGCAGTTCGCGTCGAGACAGGGTAGGAGGAGAGACCCAGTACTTC. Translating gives CASSSRRDRVGGETQYF.

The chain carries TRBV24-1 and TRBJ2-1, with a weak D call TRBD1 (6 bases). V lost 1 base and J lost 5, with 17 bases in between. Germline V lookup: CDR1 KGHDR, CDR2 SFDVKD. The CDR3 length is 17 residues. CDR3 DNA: TGTGCCACCAGTGATTTACCGGGACAAATGGGGGACAATGAGCAGTTCTTC. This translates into CATSDLPGQMGDNEQFF.

The CDR3 spells CASSQGGLAGLETQYF. DNA of the CDR3: TGCGCCAGCAGCCAAGGAGGGCTAGCGGGCCTAGAGACCCAGTACTTC. This sequence joins TRBV4-1 and TRBJ2-5, with 8 bases fitting TRBD2. V lost 1 base, J lost 4 bases, and 8 bases stayed unmatched. The CDR3 has 16 residues. Germline-derived CDR1 and CDR2 are MGHRA and YSYEKL.

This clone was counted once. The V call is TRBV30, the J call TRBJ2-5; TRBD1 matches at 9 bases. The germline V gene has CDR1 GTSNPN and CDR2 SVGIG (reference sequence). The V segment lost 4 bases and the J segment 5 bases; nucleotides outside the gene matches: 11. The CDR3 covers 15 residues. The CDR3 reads CAWNRGQEIAETQYF. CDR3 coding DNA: TGTGCCTGGAACAGGGGGCAGGAGATTGCGGAGACCCAGTACTTC.

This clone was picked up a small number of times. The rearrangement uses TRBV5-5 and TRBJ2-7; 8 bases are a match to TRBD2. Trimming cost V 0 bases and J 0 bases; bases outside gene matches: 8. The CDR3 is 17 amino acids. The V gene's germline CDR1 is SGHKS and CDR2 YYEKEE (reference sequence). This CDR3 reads CASSLALAGGPSYEQYF. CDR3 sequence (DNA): TGTGCCAGCAGCTTGGCCCTTGCGGGAGGCCCCTCCTACGAGCAGTACTTC.

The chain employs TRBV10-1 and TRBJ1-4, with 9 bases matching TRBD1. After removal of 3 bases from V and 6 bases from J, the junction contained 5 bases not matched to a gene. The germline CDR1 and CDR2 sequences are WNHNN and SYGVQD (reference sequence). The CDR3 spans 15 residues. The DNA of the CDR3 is TGCGCCAGCAGTGACGTAAGGGACAGGGATGAAAAACTGTTTTTT. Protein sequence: CASSDVRDRDEKLFF.

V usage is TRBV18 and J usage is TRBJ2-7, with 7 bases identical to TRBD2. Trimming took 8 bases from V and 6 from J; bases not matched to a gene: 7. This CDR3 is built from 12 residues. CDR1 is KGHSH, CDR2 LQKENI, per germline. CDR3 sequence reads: CASRPGGFEQYF. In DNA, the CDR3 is TGTGCCAGCCGGCCCGGGGGGTTCGAGCAGTACTTC. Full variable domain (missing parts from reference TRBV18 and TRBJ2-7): NAGVMQNPRHLVRRRGQEARLRCSPMKGHSHVYWYRQLPEEGLKFMVYLQKENIIDESGMPKERFSAEFPKEGPSILRIQQVVRGDSAAYFCASRPGGFEQYFGPGTRLTVT.

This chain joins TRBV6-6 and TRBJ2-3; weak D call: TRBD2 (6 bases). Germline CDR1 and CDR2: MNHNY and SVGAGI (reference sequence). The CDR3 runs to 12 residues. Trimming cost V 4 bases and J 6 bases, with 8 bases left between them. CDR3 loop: CASSSSADTQYF. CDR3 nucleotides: TGTGCCAGCAGTTCTAGCGCGGATACGCAGTATTTT.

CDR3 sequence: CASTTPTNEKLFF. CDR3 DNA: TGTGCCAGCACCACTCCAACTAATGAAAAACTGTTTTTT. The chain couples TRBV7-2 to TRBJ1-4; D not resolved. The CDR3 extends over 13 amino acids. Germline CDR1 is SGHTA and CDR2 is FQGNSA. V lost 7 bases and J lost 0, with 6 bases in between.

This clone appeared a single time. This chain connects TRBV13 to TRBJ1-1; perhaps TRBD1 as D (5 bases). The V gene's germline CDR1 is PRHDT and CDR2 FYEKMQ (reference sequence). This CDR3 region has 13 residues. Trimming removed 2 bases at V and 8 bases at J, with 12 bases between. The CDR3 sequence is CASSLKQGWEAFF. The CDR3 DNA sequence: TGTGCCAGCAGCTTAAAGCAGGGATGGGAAGCTTTCTTT. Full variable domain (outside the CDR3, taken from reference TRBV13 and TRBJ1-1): AAGVIQSPRHLIKEKRETATLKCYPIPRHDTVYWYQQGPGQDPQFLISFYEKMQSDKGSIPDRFSAQQFSDYHSELNMSSLELGDSALYFCASSLKQGWEAFFGQGTRLTVV.

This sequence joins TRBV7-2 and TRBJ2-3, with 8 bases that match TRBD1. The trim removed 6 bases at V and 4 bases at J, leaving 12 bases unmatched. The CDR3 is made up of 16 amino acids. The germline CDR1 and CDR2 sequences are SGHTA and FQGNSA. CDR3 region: CASSPTPQGVSDTQYF. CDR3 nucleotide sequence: TGTGCCAGCAGTCCGACTCCACAGGGGGTATCAGATACGCAGTATTTT. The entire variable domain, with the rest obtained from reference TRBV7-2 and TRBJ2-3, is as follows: GAGVSQSPSNKVTEKGKDVELRCDPISGHTALYWYRQSLGQGLEFLIYFQGNSAPDKSGLPSDRFSAERTGGSVSTLTIQRTQQEDSAVYLCASSPTPQGVSDTQYFGPGTRLTVL.